These 6 T cell receptor beta chains originate from one sample sequenced in a study of cytomegalovirus exposure and HLA in healthy donors. Researchers ran the PCR with 60 Vbeta and 13 Jbeta primers. Data came from immunoSEQ multiplex PCR; TCRdb stores just in-frame clones and leaves some out. The sample lists about 160,000 clones; 60% to 85% were seen once. Specimen: PBMCs. The source of these receptors is a man between 25 and 39 years old in good health and CMV-seropositive.

V and J are TRBV5-1 and TRBJ2-7; 8 nucleotides agree with TRBD2. Germline values: CDR1 SGHRS, CDR2 YFSETQ. The length of the CDR3 is 14 residues. Trimming took 4 bases from V and 2 from J; bases not matched to a gene: 5. DNA for the CDR3: TGCGCCAGCAGCCTTAGCGGGGCCGCCTACGAGCAGTACTTC. Translating it yields CASSLSGAAYEQYF.

This rearrangement joins TRBV4-1 to TRBJ1-5, with 10 bases that match TRBD1. The germline V gene has CDR1 MGHRA and CDR2 YSYEKL. The CDR3 runs 17 residues. V was pared by 3 bases and J by 3 bases, with 8 bases of the junction left unmatched. For the CDR3, the DNA is TGCGCCAGCAGCCACCCTGCCGGGACAGGGGACAATCAGCCCCAGCATTTT. Its protein product is CASSHPAGTGDNQPQHF.

This chain joins TRBV4-1 and TRBJ2-7; 9 bases map to TRBD1. Germline V gene lookup returns CDR1 MGHRA and CDR2 YSYEKL. The CDR3 covers 17 residues. The J segment lost 5 bases and the V segment lost 0 bases, leaving 11 bases of the junction unmatched. The CDR3 DNA sequence: TGCGCCAGCAGCCAAGACCGGACAGGGGCCTTCTCAAACGAGCAGTACTTC. The encoded protein is CASSQDRTGAFSNEQYF.

This sequence joins TRBV7-9 and TRBJ2-7, with D tentatively TRBD1 (5 bases). Trimming shortened V by 7 bases and J by 3 bases, and 10 bases separated the two germline ends. Germline V CDR1 and CDR2: SEHNR, FQNEAQ (reference sequence). The length of the CDR3 is 12 residues. The CDR3 region is CASTTDSYEQYF. The CDR3 bases are TGTGCCAGCACCACAGACAGCTACGAGCAGTACTTC.

This chain links TRBV30 with TRBJ2-1, with TRBD2 as a possible D gene (6 bases). The CDR3 is 13 amino acids. V shed 3 bases and J shed 13 bases, with 19 bases lying between them. The germline gives CDR1 GTSNPN, CDR2 SVGIG (reference sequence). Here the CDR3 reads CAWSRGSQETQFF. In DNA, the CDR3 is TGTGCCTGGAGCCGGGGGTCACAAGAGACCCAGTTCTTC.

A few counts support this clone. V is TRBV9 and J is TRBJ1-6; D remains ambiguous. Per germline, CDR1 SGDLS and CDR2 YYNGEE. The CDR3 extends over 16 amino acids. V was cut by 4 bases and J by 6 bases, with 17 bases left in between. CDR3 DNA: TGTGCCAGCAGCAAACAAAACCCTAGCTCTAATTCACCCCTCCACTTT. It specifies CASSKQNPSSNSPLHF.